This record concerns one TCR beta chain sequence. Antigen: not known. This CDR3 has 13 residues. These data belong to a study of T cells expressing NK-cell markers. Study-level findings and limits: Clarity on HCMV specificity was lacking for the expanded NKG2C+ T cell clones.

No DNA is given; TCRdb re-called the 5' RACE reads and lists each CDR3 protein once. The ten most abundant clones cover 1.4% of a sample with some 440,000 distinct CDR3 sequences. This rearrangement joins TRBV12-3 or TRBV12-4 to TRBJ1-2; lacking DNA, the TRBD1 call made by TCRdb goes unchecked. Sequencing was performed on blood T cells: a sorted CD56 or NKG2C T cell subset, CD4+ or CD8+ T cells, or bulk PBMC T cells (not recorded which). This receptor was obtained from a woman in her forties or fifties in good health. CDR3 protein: CATLDTTNYGYTF.